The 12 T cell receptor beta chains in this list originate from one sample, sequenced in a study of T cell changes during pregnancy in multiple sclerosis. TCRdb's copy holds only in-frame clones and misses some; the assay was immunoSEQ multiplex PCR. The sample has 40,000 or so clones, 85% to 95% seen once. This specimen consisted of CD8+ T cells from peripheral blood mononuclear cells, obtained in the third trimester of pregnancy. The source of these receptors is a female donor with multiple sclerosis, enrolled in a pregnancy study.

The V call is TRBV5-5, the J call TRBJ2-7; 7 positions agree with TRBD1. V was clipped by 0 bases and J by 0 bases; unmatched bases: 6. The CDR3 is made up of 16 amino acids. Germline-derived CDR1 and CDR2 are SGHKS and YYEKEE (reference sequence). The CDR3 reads CASSLGGQPSSYEQYF. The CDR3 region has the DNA TGTGCCAGCAGCTTGGGGGGACAGCCGAGCTCCTACGAGCAGTACTTC.

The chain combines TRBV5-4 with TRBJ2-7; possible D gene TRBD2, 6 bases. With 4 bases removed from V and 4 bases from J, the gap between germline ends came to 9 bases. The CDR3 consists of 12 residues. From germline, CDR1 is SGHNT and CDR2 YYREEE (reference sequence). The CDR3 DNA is TGTGCCAGCAGCGGGGGGATGTACGAGCAGTACTTC. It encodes CASSGGMYEQYF.

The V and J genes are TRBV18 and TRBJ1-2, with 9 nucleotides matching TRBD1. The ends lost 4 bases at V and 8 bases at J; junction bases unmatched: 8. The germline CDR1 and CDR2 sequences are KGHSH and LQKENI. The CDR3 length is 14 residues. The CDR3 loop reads CASSRGQGDTGYTF. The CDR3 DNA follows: TGTGCCAGCTCACGGGGACAGGGAGATACGGGCTACACCTTC.

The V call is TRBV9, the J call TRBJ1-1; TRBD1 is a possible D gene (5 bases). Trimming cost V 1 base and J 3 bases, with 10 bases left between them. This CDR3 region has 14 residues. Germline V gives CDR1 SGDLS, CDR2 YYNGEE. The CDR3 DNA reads TGTGCCAGCAGCGTATCGGGGGGGGACACTGAAGCTTTCTTT. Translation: CASSVSGGDTEAFF.

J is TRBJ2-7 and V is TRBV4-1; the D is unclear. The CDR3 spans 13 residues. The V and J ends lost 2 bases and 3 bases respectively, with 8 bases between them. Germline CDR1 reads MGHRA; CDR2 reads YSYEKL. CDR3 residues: CASSQFHGYEQYF. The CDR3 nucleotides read TGCGCCAGCAGCCAATTCCACGGCTACGAGCAGTACTTC.

The CDR3 protein is CASSLTGGNYGYTF. The DNA for the CDR3 is TGTGCCAGCAGTTTAACAGGGGGAAACTATGGCTACACCTTC. V usage is TRBV27 and J usage is TRBJ1-2, with TRBD1 identical over 8 bases. The V and J ends lost 2 bases and 2 bases, in that order; junction bases with no gene match: 1. The CDR3 runs 14 residues. Germline V gives CDR1 MNHEY, CDR2 SMNVEV (reference sequence).

The CDR3 DNA sequence: TGCGCCAGCAGCCAAGTTCTCGCTAGCGGGGCCAGGGAGACCCAGTACTTC. The encoded protein is CASSQVLASGARETQYF. The J gene is TRBJ2-5, the V gene TRBV4-1, with 9 bases fitting TRBD2. CDR3 length equals 17 residues. Germline V CDR1 and CDR2: MGHRA, YSYEKL. Losses at the gene ends were 1 base for V and 5 bases for J; bases not matched to a gene: 11.

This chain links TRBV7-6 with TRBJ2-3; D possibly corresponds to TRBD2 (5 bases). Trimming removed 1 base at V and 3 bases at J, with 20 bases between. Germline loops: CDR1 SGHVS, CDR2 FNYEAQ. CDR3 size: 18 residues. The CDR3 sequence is CASSLGPDPEGRTDTQYF. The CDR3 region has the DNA TGTGCCAGCAGCTTAGGGCCGGACCCCGAGGGTCGGACAGATACGCAGTATTTT. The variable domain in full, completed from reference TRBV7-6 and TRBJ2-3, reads GAGVSQSPRYKVTKRGQDVALRCDPISGHVSLYWYRQALGQGPEFLTYFNYEAQQDKSGLPNDRFSAERPEGSISTLTIQRTEQRDSAMYRCASSLGPDPEGRTDTQYFGPGTRLTVL.

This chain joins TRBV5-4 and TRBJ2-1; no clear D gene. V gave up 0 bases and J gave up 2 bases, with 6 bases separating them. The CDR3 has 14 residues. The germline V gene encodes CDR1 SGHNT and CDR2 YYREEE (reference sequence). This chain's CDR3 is CASSLEQAYNEQFF. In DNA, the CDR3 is TGTGCCAGCAGCTTGGAGCAGGCCTACAATGAGCAGTTCTTC.

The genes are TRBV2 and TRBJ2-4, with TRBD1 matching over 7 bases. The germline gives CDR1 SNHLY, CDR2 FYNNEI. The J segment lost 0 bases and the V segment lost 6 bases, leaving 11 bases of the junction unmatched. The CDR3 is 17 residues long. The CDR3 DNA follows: TGTGCCAGCAGCACTTACAGGGGCAATTTAGCCAAAAACATTCAGTACTTC. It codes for CASSTYRGNLAKNIQYF.

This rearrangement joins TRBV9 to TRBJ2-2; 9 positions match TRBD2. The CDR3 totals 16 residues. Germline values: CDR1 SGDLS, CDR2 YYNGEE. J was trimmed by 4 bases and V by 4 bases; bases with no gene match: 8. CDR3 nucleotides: TGTGCCAGCAGCCAGTCGCGGGGGGGGCCCACCGGGGAGCTGTTTTTT. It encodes CASSQSRGGPTGELFF.

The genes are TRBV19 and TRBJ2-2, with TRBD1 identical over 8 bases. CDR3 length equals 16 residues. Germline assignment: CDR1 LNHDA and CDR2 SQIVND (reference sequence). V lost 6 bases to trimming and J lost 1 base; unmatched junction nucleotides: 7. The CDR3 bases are TGTGCCAGTAGAGGATCCGGGACAGGGAACACCGGGGAGCTGTTTTTT. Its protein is CASRGSGTGNTGELFF.